These T cell receptor beta chains were read from a single sample in a study of blood T cell repertoires in COVID-19. TCRdb's copy holds only in-frame clones and misses some; the assay was immunoSEQ multiplex PCR. The data contain about 400,000 clones, approximately 90% of them seen just once; the ten biggest clones take up approximately 10%. Sequencing was performed on PBMCs or T cells enriched from blood (not recorded which). The source is a woman between 50 and 59 years old who had recovered from COVID-19. Each CDR3 is given with its conserved first and last residue. D genes are given only for firm matches. Clone sizes are given selectively: once, few, many, or a class where the clone is expanded.

clone_size: NA; d_call: NA; j_call: TRBJ1-1; v_call: TRBV2; cdr3_aa: CASSQGREAFF; cdr3_nt: TGTGCCAGCAGTCAGGGTCGTGAAGCTTTCTTT
clone_size: NA; d_call: NA; j_call: TRBJ1-4; v_call: TRBV14; cdr3_aa: CASSQYRDTEKLFF; cdr3_nt: TGTGCCAGCAGCCAATACAGGGATACTGAAAAACTGTTTTTT
clone_size: NA; d_call: NA; j_call: TRBJ1-2; v_call: TRBV6-5; cdr3_aa: CASKGVRGLINGYTF; cdr3_nt: TGTGCCAGCAAGGGGGTTAGGGGCTTAATAAATGGCTACACCTTC
clone_size: NA; d_call: TRBD1; j_call: TRBJ2-7; v_call: TRBV28; cdr3_aa: CASSISPGQGAYEQYF; cdr3_nt: TGTGCCAGCAGTATATCTCCGGGACAGGGGGCTTACGAGCAGTACTTC
clone_size: NA; d_call: NA; j_call: TRBJ2-3; v_call: TRBV3-1/TRBV3-2; cdr3_aa: CASSQSRFSPWDTQYF; cdr3_nt: TGTGCCAGCAGCCAAAGTAGATTCTCACCGTGGGATACGCAGTATTTT
clone_size: NA; d_call: NA; j_call: TRBJ1-4; v_call: TRBV24-1; cdr3_aa: CATRASSGIHTHHF; cdr3_nt: TGTGCCACCAGAGCCAGTTCCGGGATCCATACACACCATTTT
clone_size: NA; d_call: NA; j_call: TRBJ1-5; v_call: TRBV4-2; cdr3_aa: CASSLTDNQPQHF; cdr3_nt: TGTGCCAGCAGCCTGACAGACAATCAGCCCCAGCATTTT
clone_size: once; d_call: TRBD1; j_call: TRBJ1-6; v_call: TRBV6-5; cdr3_aa: CASSTTGVGSPLHF; cdr3_nt: TGTGCCAGCAGCACAACAGGGGTGGGATCACCCCTCCACTTT
clone_size: NA; d_call: TRBD1; j_call: TRBJ1-6; v_call: TRBV11-2; cdr3_aa: CASSSQFQGARSPLHF; cdr3_nt: TGTGCCAGCAGCTCTCAGTTCCAGGGGGCTCGCTCACCCCTCCACTTT
clone_size: NA; d_call: TRBD1; j_call: TRBJ1-6; v_call: TRBV5-1; cdr3_aa: CASSSGTGENSPLHF; cdr3_nt: TGCGCCAGCAGTTCCGGGACAGGGGAAAATTCACCCCTCCACTTT
clone_size: NA; d_call: TRBD1; j_call: TRBJ1-3; v_call: TRBV5-4; cdr3_aa: CASSLGTGGLSGNTIYF; cdr3_nt: TGTGCCAGCAGCCTGGGGACAGGGGGCTTATCCGGAAACACCATATATTTT
clone_size: NA; d_call: TRBD1; j_call: TRBJ1-4; v_call: TRBV7-9; cdr3_aa: CASSFRGTGDEKLFF; cdr3_nt: TGTGCCAGCAGCTTTCGCGGGACAGGGGATGAAAAACTGTTTTTT
clone_size: NA; d_call: TRBD1; j_call: TRBJ1-5; v_call: TRBV30; cdr3_aa: CAWSGGTGQNQPQHF; cdr3_nt: TGTGCCTGGAGTGGAGGGACAGGGCAGAATCAGCCCCAGCATTTT
clone_size: once; d_call: TRBD1; j_call: TRBJ1-1; v_call: TRBV6-2/TRBV6-3; cdr3_aa: CASSWEYRGKSGLNTEAFF; cdr3_nt: TGTGCCAGCAGTTGGGAATACAGGGGAAAAAGCGGATTGAACACTGAAGCTTTCTTT
clone_size: once; d_call: NA; j_call: TRBJ1-1; v_call: TRBV6-5; cdr3_aa: CASSYYAQNTEAFF; cdr3_nt: TGTGCCAGCAGTTACTACGCGCAGAACACTGAAGCTTTCTTT
clone_size: NA; d_call: NA; j_call: TRBJ2-7; v_call: TRBV6-5; cdr3_aa: CASRLPGLYEQYF; cdr3_nt: TGTGCCAGCAGGTTACCGGGACTCTACGAGCAGTACTTC
clone_size: NA; d_call: TRBD2; j_call: TRBJ2-3; v_call: TRBV10-3; cdr3_aa: CAISTSGGGGTDTQYF; cdr3_nt: TGTGCCATCAGTACTAGCGGGGGGGGAGGCACAGATACGCAGTATTTT
clone_size: NA; d_call: NA; j_call: TRBJ1-4; v_call: TRBV5-1; cdr3_aa: CASRAGRTSTNEKLFF; cdr3_nt: TGCGCCAGCAGGGCCGGACGGACTTCCACTAATGAAAAACTGTTTTTT
clone_size: NA; d_call: NA; j_call: TRBJ1-1; v_call: TRBV29-1; cdr3_aa: CSVRRSNTEAFF; cdr3_nt: TGCAGCGTCCGCCGGAGCAACACTGAAGCTTTCTTT
clone_size: NA; d_call: NA; j_call: TRBJ2-1; v_call: TRBV2; cdr3_aa: CASSLGGAWEQFF; cdr3_nt: TGTGCCAGCAGTTTGGGGGGGGCTTGGGAGCAGTTCTTC
clone_size: NA; d_call: NA; j_call: TRBJ2-3; v_call: TRBV6-5; cdr3_aa: CASTSTERRTQYF; cdr3_nt: TGTGCCAGCACGAGCACAGAACGGCGTACGCAGTATTTT
clone_size: NA; d_call: TRBD1; j_call: TRBJ2-5; v_call: TRBV5-1; cdr3_aa: CASSPSSFTGGLYQETQYF; cdr3_nt: TGCGCCAGCAGCCCATCCTCTTTTACAGGGGGCTTGTACCAAGAGACCCAGTACTTC